Each of the 32 T cell receptor beta chains below was sequenced from the same sample in a study of PD-1 blockade in classical Hodgkin lymphoma. The assay was immunoSEQ multiplex PCR, and TCRdb's table has in-frame clones only and misses some. The repertoire holds approximately 100,000 clones, with about 89% as singletons. Patients all relapsed after autologous stem cell transplantation, and there was variation in brentuximab vedotin exposure. The source was peripheral blood mononuclear cells (PBMCs), collected before the second cycle of nivolumab. The origin of the receptors is a human donor with classical Hodgkin lymphoma.

The chain combines TRBV11-1 with TRBJ2-7; 7 bases agree with TRBD1. J gave up 2 bases and V 3 bases, and 4 bases lay outside the gene matches. This CDR3 spans 14 amino acids. From germline, CDR1 is SGHAT and CDR2 FQDESV (reference sequence). The CDR3 loop is CASSLSGTAYEQYF. DNA of the CDR3: TGTGCCAGCAGCTTGTCGGGGACAGCCTACGAGCAGTACTTC.

The rearrangement uses TRBV4-1 and TRBJ1-5; 7 nucleotides line up with TRBD1. CDR3 size: 16 residues. Germline V gene sequence: CDR1 MGHRA, CDR2 YSYEKL. V trimming: 0 bases; J trimming: 2 bases; junction bases outside the gene matches: 4. The DNA for the CDR3 is TGCGCCAGCAGCCAAGATCTAGGGGGCGGCAATCAGCCCCAGCATTTT. Translating gives CASSQDLGGGNQPQHF.

The V gene is TRBV7-2, the J gene TRBJ2-1; 7 nucleotides match TRBD1. The CDR3 has 15 amino acids. J lost 7 bases, V lost 5 bases, and 11 bases had no gene match. Germline V gives CDR1 SGHTA, CDR2 FQGNSA. The CDR3 loop reads CASSRTIIQGNEQFF. CDR3 DNA: TGTGCCAGCAGCCGCACCATCATACAGGGGAATGAGCAGTTCTTC.

The rearrangement uses TRBV6-4 and TRBJ2-2; D may correspond to TRBD1 or TRBD2 (5 bases each). The CDR3 runs to 15 residues. Germline V CDR1 and CDR2: MRHNA, SNTAGT. V dropped 3 bases and J dropped 9 bases, with 17 bases sitting between them. CDR3 sequence: CASSEEGPGPRELFF. CDR3 DNA: TGTGCCAGCAGTGAAGAGGGGCCCGGGCCCCGGGAGCTGTTTTTT.

V usage is TRBV6-5 and J usage is TRBJ2-7, with a tentative D call TRBD1 (5 bases). CDR1 and CDR2 (germline): MNHEY, SVGAGI. Trimming pared 0 bases from V and 2 bases from J, leaving 14 bases between. The CDR3 spans 16 residues. CDR3 coding DNA: TGTGCCAGCAGTTACTCCCGAGCAGGGTCAACCTACGAGCAGTACTTC. Amino acids: CASSYSRAGSTYEQYF.

This sequence joins TRBV7-2 and TRBJ2-7; D call uncertain. Germline V gene sequence: CDR1 SGHTA, CDR2 FQGNSA. V was pared by 2 bases and J by 6 bases, with 8 bases between. CDR3 size: 12 residues. The CDR3 DNA follows: TGTGCCAGCAGCTTACAGCTCAGCGAGCAGTACTTC. Amino acid sequence: CASSLQLSEQYF.

The CDR3 region is CASINPGGELFF. CDR3 bases: TGTGCCAGTATTAATCCGGGCGGGGAGCTGTTTTTT. The V gene is TRBV19, the J gene TRBJ2-2; D unclear. V lost 7 bases, J lost 7 bases, and 10 bases lay in between. CDR3 size: 12 residues. Germline CDR1 is LNHDA and CDR2 is SQIVND (reference sequence).

The chain joins TRBV6-5 to TRBJ2-1; a possible D gene is TRBD2 (6 bases). Per germline, CDR1 MNHEY and CDR2 SVGAGI. The CDR3 contains 14 residues. V lost 4 bases, J lost 4 bases, and 11 bases lay in between. CDR3: CASSWASVYNEQFF. As DNA, the CDR3 is TGTGCCAGCAGTTGGGCTAGCGTATACAATGAGCAGTTCTTC.

The chain employs TRBV19 and TRBJ2-7; no reliable D call. V dropped 5 bases and J dropped 0 bases, with 14 bases sitting between them. CDR3 length: 15 residues. Germline CDR1 LNHDA, CDR2 SQIVND (reference sequence). The CDR3 sequence: CASSPTQLFSYEQYF. The CDR3 bases are TGTGCCAGTAGTCCTACACAGTTGTTCTCCTACGAGCAGTACTTC.

V usage is TRBV5-6 and J usage is TRBJ2-7; 10 nucleotides agree with TRBD1. With 4 bases clipped from V and 0 bases from J, the junction kept 10 bases outside the gene matches. CDR3 length: 17 residues. Germline loops: CDR1 SGHDT, CDR2 YYEEEE. CDR3 sequence (DNA): TGTGCCAGCAGCCCGGGGACAGGGGAGGGGCGCTCCTACGAGCAGTACTTC. Its protein product is CASSPGTGEGRSYEQYF.

The chain carries TRBV4-3 and TRBJ2-3; 8 bases agree with TRBD2. The junction had 1 base not matched to a gene; V was cut back by 2 bases and J by 0 bases. The CDR3 covers 15 residues. Germline assignment: CDR1 LGHNA and CDR2 YSLEER. CDR3: CASSQRLASTDTQYF. In DNA form, the CDR3 reads TGCGCCAGCAGCCAACGACTAGCGAGCACAGATACGCAGTATTTT.

This chain uses TRBV6-5 with TRBJ2-4; a possible D gene is TRBD1 (6 bases). The CDR3 contains 14 residues. Germline values: CDR1 MNHEY, CDR2 SVGAGI. V was trimmed by 6 bases and J by 7 bases, leaving 16 bases between them. CDR3 loop: CASRIGQYNNIQYF. CDR3 DNA sequence: TGTGCCAGCAGAATTGGACAGTATAACAACATTCAGTACTTC.

The V gene is TRBV7-6, the J gene TRBJ1-5, with unresolved D. Trimming removed 1 base at V and 0 bases at J, with 22 bases between. Per germline, CDR1 SGHVS and CDR2 FNYEAQ. The CDR3 is 20 amino acids. The CDR3, as DNA: TGTGCCAGCAGCTTAGGCCTCGGGCAGGTTTACCTGAATAGCAATCAGCCCCAGCATTTT. Protein: CASSLGLGQVYLNSNQPQHF.

The chain combines TRBV27 with TRBJ1-1, with a weak D call TRBD1 (6 bases). The V end was cut by 2 bases, the J end by 2 bases, with 12 bases between. Per germline, CDR1 MNHEY and CDR2 SMNVEV (reference sequence). The CDR3 extends over 15 amino acids. This CDR3 is CASSLAPGANTEAFF. CDR3 nucleotides: TGTGCCAGCAGTTTAGCCCCGGGGGCTAACACTGAAGCTTTCTTT.

J is TRBJ2-7 and V is TRBV9; 10 bases agree with TRBD2. Germline CDR1 reads SGDLS; CDR2 reads YYNGEE. V was clipped by 4 bases and J by 7 bases; unmatched bases: 8. The CDR3 is made up of 14 amino acids. Written as DNA, the CDR3 is TGTGCCAGCAGCCGTGAACTAGCGGGGTCTGAGCAGTACTTC. Its translation: CASSRELAGSEQYF. Drawing the rest from reference TRBV9 and TRBJ2-7, the complete variable domain is DSGVTQTPKHLITATGQRVTLRCSPRSGDLSVYWYQQSLDQGLQFLIQYYNGEERAKGNILERFSAQQFPDLHSELNLSSLELGDSALYFCASSRELAGSEQYFGPGTRLTVT.

This clone was counted only a few times. The V call is TRBV25-1, the J call TRBJ2-7; D might be TRBD2 (6 bases). CDR1 MGHDK and CDR2 SYGVNS come from the germline V gene. Trimming removed 0 bases at V and 3 bases at J, with 15 bases between. The CDR3 is made up of 16 amino acids. The DNA for the CDR3 is TGTGCCAGCAGTGAATACGGGGCGCGGGGCGGCTACGAGCAGTACTTC. This translates into CASSEYGARGGYEQYF.

This clone was seen just once. The chain employs TRBV29-1 and TRBJ2-7; D may match TRBD1 or TRBD2 (5 bases each). The CDR3 runs to 13 residues. Trimming left V 3 bases short and J 2 bases short, with 11 bases between. Germline V gives CDR1 SQVTM, CDR2 ANQGSEA. The CDR3 DNA is TGCAGCGTTGATGGGGGAACTACCTACGAGCAGTACTTC. Encoded protein: CSVDGGTTYEQYF.

The chain is built from TRBV6-5 and TRBJ1-4; tentatively, D is TRBD1 (5 bases). Germline V gene lookup returns CDR1 MNHEY and CDR2 SVGAGI. CDR3 length equals 14 residues. V was pared by 5 bases and J by 5 bases, with 12 bases between. The chain's CDR3 is CASSPRGGNEKLFF. The CDR3 DNA follows: TGTGCCAGCAGTCCACGTGGGGGGAATGAAAAACTGTTTTTT.

The chain couples TRBV7-6 to TRBJ2-7; 7 bases fit TRBD2. CDR1 and CDR2 from the germline V gene are SGHVS and FNYEAQ. The CDR3 consists of 19 residues. V dropped 5 bases and J dropped 2; count of bases not matched to a gene: 21. CDR3 in DNA: TGTGCCAGCAGCGCACACGGAACCAATAACTACGGGGGGACCTACGAGCAGTACTTC. It encodes CASSAHGTNNYGGTYEQYF.

The V gene is TRBV30, the J gene TRBJ2-3; the match to TRBD2 covers 7 bases. Trimming took 2 bases from V and 1 from J; bases not matched to a gene: 6. CDR1 GTSNPN and CDR2 SVGIG come from the germline V gene (reference sequence). The CDR3 totals 15 residues. The CDR3 region is CAWSPIGGGTDTQYF. The CDR3 nucleotides are TGTGCCTGGAGTCCGATTGGGGGGGGCACAGATACGCAGTATTTT.

The chain employs TRBV5-6 and TRBJ1-1; D unclear. The V end was cut by 3 bases, the J end by 5 bases, with 8 bases between. This CDR3 contains 12 residues. Per germline, CDR1 SGHDT and CDR2 YYEEEE. The CDR3 here is CASSSEPTEAFF. CDR3 nucleotides: TGTGCCAGCAGCTCCGAACCGACTGAAGCTTTCTTT. The variable domain in full, completed from reference TRBV5-6 and TRBJ1-1, reads DAGVTQSPTHLIKTRGQQVTLRCSPKSGHDTVSWYQQALGQGPQFIFQYYEEEERQRGNFPDRFSGHQFPNYSSELNVNALLLGDSALYLCASSSEPTEAFFGQGTRLTVV.

V and J are TRBV7-9 and TRBJ2-3, with D perhaps matching TRBD1 or TRBD2 (6 bases each). CDR3 length: 17 amino acids. Germline assignment: CDR1 SEHNR and CDR2 FQNEAQ (reference sequence). Trimming left V 5 bases short and J 4 bases short, with 22 bases between. CDR3 sequence (DNA): TGTGCCAGCAGCCCAAGGTGGGAGACAGGAGGGGCAGATACGCAGTATTTT. Translation: CASSPRWETGGADTQYF.

J is TRBJ1-6 and V is TRBV5-6; a weak D match, TRBD1 (5 bases). This CDR3 comprises 15 residues. Trimming pared 0 bases from V and 9 bases from J, leaving 13 bases between. Looked up from germline, CDR1 is SGHDT and CDR2 is YYEEEE. CDR3 DNA: TGTGCCAGCAGCTTGGACGGGGGGAGTGGTTCACCCCTCCACTTT. Residues: CASSLDGGSGSPLHF.

J is TRBJ2-7 and V is TRBV5-3, with D possibly being TRBD2 (5 bases). TRBV5-3 is an ORF for which the function is uncertain. Trimming removed 2 bases from V and 3 bases from J, with 9 bases in between. The CDR3 covers 13 residues. The CDR3 is CARSLAENYEQYF. CDR3 sequence (DNA): TGTGCCAGAAGCTTAGCGGAGAACTACGAGCAGTACTTC.

V is TRBV11-2 and J is TRBJ1-2; D unresolved. CDR1 is SGHAT, CDR2 FQNNGV, per germline. V was pared by 8 bases and J by 3 bases, with 10 bases between. This CDR3 comprises 12 residues. CDR3 coding DNA: TGTGCCAGCTCAACAGTTCACTATGGCTACACCTTC. The encoded protein is CASSTVHYGYTF.

CDR3 DNA: TGCAGTGCTAGGTACCATGAGCAGTTCTTC. Protein product: CSARYHEQFF. The V and J genes are TRBV20-1 and TRBJ2-1; no clear D gene. Trimming shortened V by 3 bases and J by 8 bases, and 5 bases separated the two germline ends. CDR3 length: 10 amino acids. Per germline, CDR1 DFQATT and CDR2 SNEGSKA (reference sequence).

This rearrangement joins TRBV6-4 to TRBJ2-6; D remains unclear. V was cut by 5 bases and J by 2 bases, with 7 bases left in between. Germline CDR1 and CDR2: MRHNA and SNTAGT. This CDR3 spans 14 amino acids. The CDR3 DNA sequence: TGTGCCAGCAGTCCCTCCCCTGGGGCCAACGTCCTGACTTTC. Translating it yields CASSPSPGANVLTF.

This chain connects TRBV30 to TRBJ1-2; no definite D call. This CDR3 has 14 amino acids. Trimming removed 7 bases from V and 0 bases from J, with 15 bases in between. Germline V gene lookup returns CDR1 GTSNPN and CDR2 SVGIG (reference sequence). This chain's CDR3 is CAFHPGIANYGYTF. DNA for the CDR3: TGTGCCTTCCATCCGGGGATAGCTAACTATGGCTACACCTTC. The full variable domain, completed using reference TRBV30 and TRBJ1-2, is SQTIHQWPATLVQPVGSPLSLECTVEGTSNPNLYWYRQAAGRGLQLLFYSVGIGQISSEVPQNLSASRPQDRQFILSSKKLLLSDSGFYLCAFHPGIANYGYTFGSGTRLTVV.

The V call is TRBV6-5, the J call TRBJ1-6, with D perhaps matching TRBD1 (5 bases). The length of the CDR3 is 14 residues. With 3 bases removed from V and 11 bases from J, the gap between germline ends came to 14 bases. Germline CDR1 reads MNHEY; CDR2 reads SVGAGI. In DNA, the CDR3 is TGTGCCAGCAGTTATCAGGGCGTCTCTACACCCCTCCACTTT. Protein product: CASSYQGVSTPLHF.

This clone was recorded a few times. This chain connects TRBV4-3 to TRBJ1-1, with D perhaps TRBD1 (6 bases). V shed 1 base and J shed 3 bases, with 12 bases lying between them. The V gene's germline CDR1 is LGHNA and CDR2 YSLEER. This CDR3 comprises 15 residues. For the CDR3, the DNA is TGCGCCAGCAGCCAAGTACAGGACAGTTACACTGAAGCTTTCTTT. Translating it yields CASSQVQDSYTEAFF.

The V and J genes are TRBV28 and TRBJ1-5, with 8 bases lining up with TRBD1. The CDR3 length is 15 residues. Germline-derived CDR1 and CDR2 are MDHEN and SYDVKM. The V and J ends lost 6 bases and 0 bases, in that order; junction bases with no gene match: 4. CDR3 in amino acids: CASRLTGGSNQPQHF. In nucleotides, the CDR3 is TGTGCCAGCAGGCTCACAGGGGGTAGCAATCAGCCCCAGCATTTT.

This clone was observed a handful of times. V usage is TRBV6-5 and J usage is TRBJ2-7; D perhaps matches TRBD2 (6 bases). Per the germline V gene, CDR1 is MNHEY and CDR2 is SVGAGI. The V end was cut by 5 bases, the J end by 5 bases, with 19 bases between. The CDR3 has 15 amino acids. As DNA, the CDR3 is TGTGCCAGCAGTAGGGCGGGGACCCTCTCTCACGAGCAGTACTTC. Its translation is CASSRAGTLSHEQYF.